This T cell receptor beta chain was documented in a study of blood T cell repertoires in COVID-19. In the study overall: Samples came from the United States, Italy and Spain, spanning acute and convalescent COVID-19. The analysed material was cDNA or gDNA that came from T cells, B-cell-depleted T cells, or PBMCs.

Per the authors' pipeline: Amplification of reference gene primers provided the estimated nucleated cell counts. The method was immunoSEQ multiplex PCR; TCRdb's version includes in-frame clones alone and lacks a portion of them. V, J and clone size derive from that table, while D and trimming were established from the DNA sequence. The sample lists nearly 80,000 clones; approximately 90% were seen once. The germline gives CDR1 MDHEN, CDR2 SYDVKM. With 4 bases removed from V and 1 base from J, the gap between germline ends came to 20 bases. The CDR3 has 19 amino acids. V is TRBV28 and J is TRBJ2-6; a possible D gene is TRBD1 (6 bases). The origin of this receptor is a woman older than 75 with active or convalescent COVID-19. What was sequenced was peripheral blood. CDR3 DNA sequence: TGTGCCAGCAGTTCACCTCTCCTTAACAGGGAATCTGGGGCCAACGTCCTGACTTTC. Translated, it gives CASSSPLLNRESGANVLTF.